The rows below give T cell receptor beta chains drawn from one sample of a study of cytomegalovirus exposure and HLA in healthy donors. Measured with immunoSEQ multiplex PCR; TCRdb has only the in-frame clones, and not every one. The sample holds approximately 280,000 clones, approximately 83% seen once. The sequenced material came from PBMCs. Source of these receptors: a woman under 30 in good health and CMV-seronegative. CDR3s include the opening cysteine and the closing phenylalanine or tryptophan. Fields, in order: D gene, clone size, J gene, V gene, CDR3 protein, CDR3 DNA. The D gene is left open where the match is weak. Where a row states a size, it is once, few, many or the class of an expanded clone; other rows omit it.

D: -
size: -
J: TRBJ1-6
V: TRBV6-1
CDR3: CASTGQIPVQSPLHF
DNA: TGTGCCAGCACAGGGCAGATTCCAGTTCAGTCACCCCTCCACTTT

D: TRBD1
size: -
J: TRBJ2-1
V: TRBV10-2
CDR3: CASTNFLPGQGSAGEQFF
DNA: TGCGCCAGCACCAATTTCCTACCGGGACAGGGAAGTGCGGGTGAGCAGTTCTTC

D: -
size: -
J: TRBJ1-2
V: TRBV4-1
CDR3: CASSQDWQGGGYTF
DNA: TGCGCCAGCAGCCAAGATTGGCAGGGAGGCGGCTACACCTTC

D: TRBD1
size: -
J: TRBJ2-7
V: TRBV6-1
CDR3: CASSGLRGSGFYEQYF
DNA: TGTGCCAGCAGTGGACTCAGGGGGTCCGGATTTTACGAGCAGTACTTC

D: TRBD2
size: -
J: TRBJ2-7
V: TRBV19
CDR3: CASKFTSGGLPTKQYF
DNA: TGTGCCAGTAAATTCACTAGCGGGGGCCTTCCTACGAAGCAGTACTTC

D: -
size: -
J: TRBJ2-1
V: TRBV25-1
CDR3: CASSGGVNEQFF
DNA: TGTGCCAGCAGTGGGGGAGTCAATGAGCAGTTCTTC

D: -
size: -
J: TRBJ2-3
V: TRBV27
CDR3: CASSFGVKDTQYF
DNA: TGTGCCAGCAGTTTCGGGGTAAAAGATACGCAGTATTTT

D: TRBD1
size: -
J: TRBJ1-2
V: TRBV6-6
CDR3: CASSRQGLPYGYTF
DNA: TGTGCCAGCAGTCGACAGGGACTCCCCTATGGCTACACCTTC

D: -
size: few
J: TRBJ1-2
V: TRBV7-6
CDR3: CASSQGTSYGYTF
DNA: TGTGCCAGCAGCCAGGGGACATCTTATGGCTACACCTTC

D: TRBD1
size: -
J: TRBJ1-4
V: TRBV2
CDR3: CASSEDRGDEKLFF
DNA: TGTGCCAGCAGTGAAGACAGGGGGGATGAAAAACTGTTTTTT

D: -
size: -
J: TRBJ1-6
V: TRBV10-3
CDR3: CAISESGGAGNNSPLHF
DNA: TGTGCCATCAGTGAGTCGGGAGGGGCAGGGAATAATTCACCCCTCCACTTT

D: TRBD1
size: -
J: TRBJ1-3
V: TRBV27
CDR3: CASSRTGGDTSAIYF
DNA: TGTGCCAGCAGCCGGACAGGGGGGGACACAAGCGCCATATATTTT

D: TRBD1
size: -
J: TRBJ2-5
V: TRBV10-3
CDR3: CAMSQGREETQYF
DNA: TGTGCCATGTCACAGGGGCGGGAAGAGACCCAGTACTTC

D: TRBD2
size: -
J: TRBJ2-7
V: TRBV19
CDR3: CASTPGGTPGTYEQYF
DNA: TGTGCCAGTACCCCGGGGGGGACACCAGGCACCTACGAGCAGTACTTC

D: TRBD2
size: -
J: TRBJ2-7
V: TRBV18
CDR3: CASSPATLGAGGAYEQYF
DNA: TGTGCCAGCTCACCGGCCACCTTGGGGGCGGGAGGGGCCTACGAGCAGTACTTC

D: TRBD1
size: -
J: TRBJ1-2
V: TRBV7-8
CDR3: CASSLAGGTAGYTF
DNA: TGTGCCAGCAGCTTAGCAGGCGGGACAGCTGGCTACACCTTC

D: TRBD1
size: -
J: TRBJ1-1
V: TRBV6-5
CDR3: CASSYTGGPQAFF
DNA: TGTGCCAGCAGTTACACAGGGGGGCCCCAAGCTTTCTTT

D: TRBD1
size: -
J: TRBJ1-2
V: TRBV11-2
CDR3: CASSSRPGQGVYGYTF
DNA: TGTGCCAGCAGCTCCCGCCCGGGACAGGGGGTCTATGGCTACACCTTC

D: TRBD1
size: -
J: TRBJ1-3
V: TRBV18
CDR3: CASSPPSGTGPSGNTIYF
DNA: TGTGCCAGCTCACCACCGTCCGGGACAGGACCCTCTGGAAACACCATATATTTT

D: -
size: -
J: TRBJ2-7
V: TRBV5-4
CDR3: CASSYQRSSDEQYF
DNA: TGTGCCAGCAGCTATCAGAGGTCTTCGGACGAGCAGTACTTC

D: -
size: -
J: TRBJ2-5
V: TRBV4-2
CDR3: CASSQDGGQADETQYF
DNA: TGTGCCAGCAGCCAAGATGGCGGGCAGGCGGACGAGACCCAGTACTTC

D: TRBD2
size: once
J: TRBJ2-3
V: TRBV6-4
CDR3: CASSRLADTDTQYF
DNA: TGTGCCAGCAGTAGACTAGCGGACACAGATACGCAGTATTTT

D: TRBD2
size: -
J: TRBJ2-5
V: TRBV7-9
CDR3: CASSLLAGGPVQETQYF
DNA: TGTGCCAGCAGCTTACTAGCGGGGGGGCCCGTCCAAGAGACCCAGTACTTC

D: TRBD1
size: -
J: TRBJ2-7
V: TRBV13
CDR3: CASSLDRGDEQYF
DNA: TGTGCCAGCAGCCTAGACAGGGGAGACGAGCAGTACTTC

D: TRBD2
size: -
J: TRBJ2-4
V: TRBV2
CDR3: CASTPIGGGNIQYF
DNA: TGTGCCAGCACCCCGATTGGGGGAGGGAACATTCAGTACTTC